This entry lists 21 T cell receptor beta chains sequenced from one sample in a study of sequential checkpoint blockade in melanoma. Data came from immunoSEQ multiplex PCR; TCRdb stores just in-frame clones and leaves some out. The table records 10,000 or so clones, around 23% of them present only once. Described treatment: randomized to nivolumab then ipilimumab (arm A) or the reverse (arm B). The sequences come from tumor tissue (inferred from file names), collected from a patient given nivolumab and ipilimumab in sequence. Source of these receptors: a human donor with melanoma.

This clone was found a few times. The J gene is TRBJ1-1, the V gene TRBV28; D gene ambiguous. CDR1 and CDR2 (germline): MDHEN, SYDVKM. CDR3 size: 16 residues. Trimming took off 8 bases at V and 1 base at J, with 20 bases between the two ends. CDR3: CASVEFPRPTNTEAFF. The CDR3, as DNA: TGTGCCAGCGTAGAGTTCCCCAGACCCACGAACACTGAAGCTTTCTTT.

The CDR3 region has the DNA TGTGCCAGCAGCCATGGACCCCTTAACTATGGCTACACCTTC. Translating gives CASSHGPLNYGYTF. The rearrangement joins TRBV11-3 to TRBJ1-2; D not certain. The ends were cut back, 5 bases at V and 1 base at J, with 11 bases in the middle. Germline V gene lookup returns CDR1 SGHNT and CDR2 YENEEA. The CDR3 covers 14 residues.

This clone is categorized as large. DNA for the CDR3: TGTGCCAGCAGCCCCTTTGGGACGGGGTCCTACGAGCAGTACTTC. This gives the protein CASSPFGTGSYEQYF. The chain is built from TRBV6-8 and TRBJ2-7; TRBD1 or TRBD2 may be the D gene (5 bases each). The CDR3 runs 15 residues. The germline CDR1 and CDR2 sequences are MNHGY and SAAAGT. V gave up 6 bases and J gave up 1 base, with 16 bases separating them.

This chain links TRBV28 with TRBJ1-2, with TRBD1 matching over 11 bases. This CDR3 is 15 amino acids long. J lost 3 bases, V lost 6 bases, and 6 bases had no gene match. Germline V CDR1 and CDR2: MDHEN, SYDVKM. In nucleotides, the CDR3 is TGTGCCAGCAGATCCGGGACAGGGGGGTACTATGGCTACACCTTC. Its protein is CASRSGTGGYYGYTF.

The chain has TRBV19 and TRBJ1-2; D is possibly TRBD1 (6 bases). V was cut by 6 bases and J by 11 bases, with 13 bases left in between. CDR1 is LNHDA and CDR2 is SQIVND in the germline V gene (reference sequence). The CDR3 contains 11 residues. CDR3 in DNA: TGTGCCAGTAGGGTACAGGGACCTTACACCTTC. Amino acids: CASRVQGPYTF.

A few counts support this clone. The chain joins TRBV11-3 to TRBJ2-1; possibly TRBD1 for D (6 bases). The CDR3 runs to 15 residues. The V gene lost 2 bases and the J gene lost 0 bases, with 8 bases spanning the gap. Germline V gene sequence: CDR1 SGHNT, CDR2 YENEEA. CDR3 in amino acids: CASSLRGSSYNEQFF. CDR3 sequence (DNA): TGTGCCAGCAGCTTAAGGGGGAGCTCCTACAATGAGCAGTTCTTC.

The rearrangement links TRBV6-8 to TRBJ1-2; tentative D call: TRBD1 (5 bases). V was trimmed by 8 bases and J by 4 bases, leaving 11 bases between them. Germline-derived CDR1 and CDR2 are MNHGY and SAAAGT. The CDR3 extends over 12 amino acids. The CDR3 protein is CASLGGGYGYTF. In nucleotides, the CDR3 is TGTGCCAGCCTTGGGGGGGGCTATGGCTACACCTTC.

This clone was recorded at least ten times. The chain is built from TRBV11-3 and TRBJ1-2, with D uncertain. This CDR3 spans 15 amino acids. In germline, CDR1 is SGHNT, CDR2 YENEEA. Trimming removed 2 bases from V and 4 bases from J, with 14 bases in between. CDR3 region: CASSLSYTPGYGYTF. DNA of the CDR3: TGTGCCAGCAGCTTAAGTTACACTCCCGGCTATGGCTACACCTTC.

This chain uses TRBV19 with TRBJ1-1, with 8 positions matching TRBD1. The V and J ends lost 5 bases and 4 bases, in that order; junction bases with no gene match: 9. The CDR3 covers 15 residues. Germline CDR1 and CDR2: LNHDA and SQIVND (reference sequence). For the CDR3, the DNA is TGTGCCAGTAGTCCCGCCGGACAGGGAGGCACTGAAGCTTTCTTT. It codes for CASSPAGQGGTEAFF.

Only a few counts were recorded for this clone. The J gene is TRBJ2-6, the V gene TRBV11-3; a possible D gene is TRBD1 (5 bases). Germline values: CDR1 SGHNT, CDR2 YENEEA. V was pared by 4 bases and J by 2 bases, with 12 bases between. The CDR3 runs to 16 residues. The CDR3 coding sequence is TGTGCCAGCAGCTCCAGCAGGGTAGCTGGGGCCAACGTCCTGACTTTC. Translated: CASSSSRVAGANVLTF.

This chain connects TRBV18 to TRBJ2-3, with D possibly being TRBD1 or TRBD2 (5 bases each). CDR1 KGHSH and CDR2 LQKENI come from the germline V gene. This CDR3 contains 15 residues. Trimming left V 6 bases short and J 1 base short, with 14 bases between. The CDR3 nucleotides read TGTGCCAGCTCTGCCGACAGCGGTCGCACAGATACGCAGTATTTT. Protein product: CASSADSGRTDTQYF.

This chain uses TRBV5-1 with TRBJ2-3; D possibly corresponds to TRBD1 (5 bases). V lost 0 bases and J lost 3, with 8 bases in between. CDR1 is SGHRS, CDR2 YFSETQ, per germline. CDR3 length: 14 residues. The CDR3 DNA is TGCGCCAGCAGCTTGGGACAGTTAACAGATACGCAGTATTTT. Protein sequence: CASSLGQLTDTQYF. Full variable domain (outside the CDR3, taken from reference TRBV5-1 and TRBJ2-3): KAGVTQTPRYLIKTRGQQVTLSCSPISGHRSVSWYQQTPGQGLQFLFEYFSETQRNKGNFPGRFSGRQFSNSRSEMNVSTLELGDSALYLCASSLGQLTDTQYFGPGTRLTVL.

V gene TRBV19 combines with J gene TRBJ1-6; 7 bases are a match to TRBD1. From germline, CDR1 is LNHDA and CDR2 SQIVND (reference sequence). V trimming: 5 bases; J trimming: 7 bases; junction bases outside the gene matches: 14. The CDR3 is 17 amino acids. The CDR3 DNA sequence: TGTGCCAGTAGTCCCCTCCGGGACAGTCGGACCAATTCACCCCTCCACTTT. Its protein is CASSPLRDSRTNSPLHF.

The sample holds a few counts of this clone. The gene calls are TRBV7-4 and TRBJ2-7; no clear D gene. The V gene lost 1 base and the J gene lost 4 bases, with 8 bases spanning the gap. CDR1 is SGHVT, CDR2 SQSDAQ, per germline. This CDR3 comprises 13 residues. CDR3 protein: CASSLGQLYEQYF. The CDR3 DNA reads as TGTGCCAGCAGCTTAGGACAACTGTACGAGCAGTACTTC. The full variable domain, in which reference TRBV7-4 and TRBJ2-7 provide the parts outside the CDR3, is GAGVSQSPRYKVAKRGRDVALRCDSISGHVTLYWYRQTLGQGSEVLTYSQSDAQRDKSGRPSGRFSAERPERSVSTLKIQRTEQGDSAVYLCASSLGQLYEQYFGPGTRLTVT.

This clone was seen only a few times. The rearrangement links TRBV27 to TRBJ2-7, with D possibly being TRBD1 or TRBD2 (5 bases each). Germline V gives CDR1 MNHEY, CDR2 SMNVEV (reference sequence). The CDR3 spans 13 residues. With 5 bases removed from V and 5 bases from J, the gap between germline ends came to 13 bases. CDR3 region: CASSLTQGDEQYF. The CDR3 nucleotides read TGTGCCAGCAGTCTTACGCAGGGAGACGAGCAGTACTTC.

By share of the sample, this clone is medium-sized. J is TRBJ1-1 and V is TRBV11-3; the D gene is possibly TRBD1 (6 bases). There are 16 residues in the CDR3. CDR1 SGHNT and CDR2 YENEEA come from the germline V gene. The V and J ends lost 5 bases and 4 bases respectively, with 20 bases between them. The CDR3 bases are TGTGCCAGCAGCCCCCGGGTAGGGGGAGAGATCACTGAAGCTTTCTTT. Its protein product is CASSPRVGGEITEAFF.

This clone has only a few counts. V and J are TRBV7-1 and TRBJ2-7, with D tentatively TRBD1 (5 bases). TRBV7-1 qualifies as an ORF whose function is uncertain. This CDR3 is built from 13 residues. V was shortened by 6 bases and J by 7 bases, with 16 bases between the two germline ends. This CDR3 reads CASSPRDGAEQYF. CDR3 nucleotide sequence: TGTGCCAGCAGTCCCCGTGATGGGGCAGAGCAGTACTTC.

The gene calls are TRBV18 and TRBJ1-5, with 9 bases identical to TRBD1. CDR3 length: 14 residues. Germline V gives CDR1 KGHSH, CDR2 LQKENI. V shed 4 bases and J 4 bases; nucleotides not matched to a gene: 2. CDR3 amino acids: CASSRDRENQPQHF. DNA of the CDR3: TGTGCCAGCTCACGGGACAGGGAAAATCAGCCCCAGCATTTT.

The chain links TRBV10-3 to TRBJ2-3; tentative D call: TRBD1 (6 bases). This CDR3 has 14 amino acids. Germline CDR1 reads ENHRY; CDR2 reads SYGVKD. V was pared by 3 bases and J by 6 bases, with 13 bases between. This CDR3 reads CAISEGQPRDTQYF. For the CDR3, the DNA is TGTGCCATCAGTGAAGGACAGCCTAGGGATACGCAGTATTTT.

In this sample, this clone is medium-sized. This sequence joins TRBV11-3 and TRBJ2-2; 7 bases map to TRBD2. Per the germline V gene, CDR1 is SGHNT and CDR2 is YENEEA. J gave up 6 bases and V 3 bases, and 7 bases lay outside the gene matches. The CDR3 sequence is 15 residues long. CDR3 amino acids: CASSLFPAGAGELFF. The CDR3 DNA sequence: TGTGCCAGCAGCTTGTTTCCCGCGGGGGCCGGGGAGCTGTTTTTT.

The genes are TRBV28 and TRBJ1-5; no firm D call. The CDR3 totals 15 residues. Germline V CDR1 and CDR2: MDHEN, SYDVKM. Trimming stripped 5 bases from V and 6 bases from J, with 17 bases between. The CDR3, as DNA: TGTGCCAGCAGTGTCACATCCGCAGCAGGTCAGCCCCAGCATTTT. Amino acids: CASSVTSAAGQPQHF.